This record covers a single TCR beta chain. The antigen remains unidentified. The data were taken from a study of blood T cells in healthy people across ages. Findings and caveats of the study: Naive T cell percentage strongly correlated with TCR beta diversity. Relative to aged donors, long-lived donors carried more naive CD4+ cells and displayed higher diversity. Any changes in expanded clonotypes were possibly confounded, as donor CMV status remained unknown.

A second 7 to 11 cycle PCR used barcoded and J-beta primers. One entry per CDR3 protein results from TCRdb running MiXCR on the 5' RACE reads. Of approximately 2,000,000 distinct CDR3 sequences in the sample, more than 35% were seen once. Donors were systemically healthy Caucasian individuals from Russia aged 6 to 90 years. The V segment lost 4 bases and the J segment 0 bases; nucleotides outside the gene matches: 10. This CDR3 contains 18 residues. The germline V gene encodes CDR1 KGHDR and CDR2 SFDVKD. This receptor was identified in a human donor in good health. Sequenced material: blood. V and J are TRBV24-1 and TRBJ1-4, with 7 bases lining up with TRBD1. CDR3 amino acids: CATSESTGVSATNEKLFF. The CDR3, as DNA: TGTGCCACCAGTGAATCAACAGGGGTTTCAGCAACTAATGAAAAACTGTTTTTT.